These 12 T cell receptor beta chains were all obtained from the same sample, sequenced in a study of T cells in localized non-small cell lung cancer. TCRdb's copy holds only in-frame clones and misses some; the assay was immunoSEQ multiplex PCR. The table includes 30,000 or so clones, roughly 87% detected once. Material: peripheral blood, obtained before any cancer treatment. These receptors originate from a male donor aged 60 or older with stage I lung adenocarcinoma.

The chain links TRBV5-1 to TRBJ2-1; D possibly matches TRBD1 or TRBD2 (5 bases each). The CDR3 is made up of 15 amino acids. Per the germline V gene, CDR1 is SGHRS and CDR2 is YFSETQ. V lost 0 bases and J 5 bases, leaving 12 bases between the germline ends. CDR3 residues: CASSLVPGRDNEQFF. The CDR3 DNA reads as TGCGCCAGCAGCTTGGTTCCGGGGCGCGACAATGAGCAGTTCTTC.

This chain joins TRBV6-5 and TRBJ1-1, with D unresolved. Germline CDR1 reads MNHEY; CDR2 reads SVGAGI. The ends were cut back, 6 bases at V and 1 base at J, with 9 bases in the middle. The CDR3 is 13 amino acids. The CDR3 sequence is CASSHEGNTEAFF. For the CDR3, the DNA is TGTGCCAGCAGCCATGAGGGGAACACTGAAGCTTTCTTT.

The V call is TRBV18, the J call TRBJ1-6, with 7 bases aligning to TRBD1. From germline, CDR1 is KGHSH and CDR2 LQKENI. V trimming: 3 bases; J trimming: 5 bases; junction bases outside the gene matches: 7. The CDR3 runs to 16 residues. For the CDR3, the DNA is TGTGCCAGCTCACCTCGGTCGGACAGGAATAATTCACCCCTCCACTTT. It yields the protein CASSPRSDRNNSPLHF. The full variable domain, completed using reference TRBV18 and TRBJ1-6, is NAGVMQNPRHLVRRRGQEARLRCSPMKGHSHVYWYRQLPEEGLKFMVYLQKENIIDESGMPKERFSAEFPKEGPSILRIQQVVRGDSAAYFCASSPRSDRNNSPLHFGNGTRLTVT.

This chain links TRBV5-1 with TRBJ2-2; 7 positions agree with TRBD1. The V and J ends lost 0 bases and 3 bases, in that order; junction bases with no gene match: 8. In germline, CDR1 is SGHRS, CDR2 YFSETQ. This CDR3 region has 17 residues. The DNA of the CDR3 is TGCGCCAGCAGCTTGGGGCTCGGGACAGAGTACACCGGGGAGCTGTTTTTT. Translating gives CASSLGLGTEYTGELFF.

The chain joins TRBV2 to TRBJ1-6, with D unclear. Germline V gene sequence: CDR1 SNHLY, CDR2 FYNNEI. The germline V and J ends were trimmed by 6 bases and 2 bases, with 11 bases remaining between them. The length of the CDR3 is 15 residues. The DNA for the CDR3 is TGTGCCAGCAGCCGGGAGAACCCCTATAATTCACCCCTCCACTTT. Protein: CASSRENPYNSPLHF.

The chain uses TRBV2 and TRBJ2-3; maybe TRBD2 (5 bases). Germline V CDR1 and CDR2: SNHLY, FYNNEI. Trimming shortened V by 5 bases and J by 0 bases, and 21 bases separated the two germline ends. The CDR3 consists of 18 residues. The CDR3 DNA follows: TGTGCCAGCAGTCCGGGTGCGAGGGCACGTTCTAGCACAGATACGCAGTATTTT. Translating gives CASSPGARARSSTDTQYF.

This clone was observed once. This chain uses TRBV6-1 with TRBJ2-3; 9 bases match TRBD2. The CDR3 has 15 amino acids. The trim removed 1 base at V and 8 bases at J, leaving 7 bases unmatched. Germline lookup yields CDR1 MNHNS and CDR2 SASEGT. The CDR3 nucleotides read TGTGCCAGCAGTGAAGGGGGTAGCGGGGGTCTTACGCAGTATTTT. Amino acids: CASSEGGSGGLTQYF.

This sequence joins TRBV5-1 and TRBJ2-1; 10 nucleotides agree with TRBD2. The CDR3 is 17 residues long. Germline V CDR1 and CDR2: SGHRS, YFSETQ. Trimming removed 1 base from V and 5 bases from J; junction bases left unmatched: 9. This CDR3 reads CASSLRKAGGSHNEQFF. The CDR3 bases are TGCGCCAGCAGCTTGAGAAAAGCGGGGGGGTCCCACAATGAGCAGTTCTTC. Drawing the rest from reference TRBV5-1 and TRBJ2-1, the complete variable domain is KAGVTQTPRYLIKTRGQQVTLSCSPISGHRSVSWYQQTPGQGLQFLFEYFSETQRNKGNFPGRFSGRQFSNSRSEMNVSTLELGDSALYLCASSLRKAGGSHNEQFFGPGTRLTVL.

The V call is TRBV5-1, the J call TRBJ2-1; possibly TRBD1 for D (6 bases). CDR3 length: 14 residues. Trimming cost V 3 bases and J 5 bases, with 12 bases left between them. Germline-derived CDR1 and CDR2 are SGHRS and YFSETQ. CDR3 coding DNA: TGCGCCAGCAGCTCTCAACCAGGGGACAATGAGCAGTTCTTC. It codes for CASSSQPGDNEQFF.

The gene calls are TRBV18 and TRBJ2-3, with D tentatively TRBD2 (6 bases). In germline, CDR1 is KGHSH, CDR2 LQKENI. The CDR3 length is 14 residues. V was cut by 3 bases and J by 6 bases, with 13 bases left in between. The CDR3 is CASSPKTRGDTQYF. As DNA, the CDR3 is TGTGCCAGCTCACCTAAAACCCGGGGGGATACGCAGTATTTT.

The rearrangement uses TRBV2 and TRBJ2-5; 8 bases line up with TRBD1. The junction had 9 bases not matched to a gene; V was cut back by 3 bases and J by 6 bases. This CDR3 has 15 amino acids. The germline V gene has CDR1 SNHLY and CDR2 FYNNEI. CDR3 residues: CASSDWTGRGQTQYF. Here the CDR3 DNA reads TGTGCCAGCAGTGACTGGACAGGGCGTGGGCAGACCCAGTACTTC.

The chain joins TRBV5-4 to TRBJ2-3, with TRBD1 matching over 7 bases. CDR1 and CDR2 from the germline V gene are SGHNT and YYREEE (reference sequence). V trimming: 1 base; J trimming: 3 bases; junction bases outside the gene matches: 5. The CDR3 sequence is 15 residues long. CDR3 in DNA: TGTGCCAGCAGCTTGTCCCAGGGGGAAACAGATACGCAGTATTTT. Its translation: CASSLSQGETDTQYF.